The 9 T cell receptor beta chains listed next were all sequenced from one sample in a study of cytomegalovirus exposure and HLA in healthy donors. Assay: immunoSEQ multiplex PCR; the TCRdb copy retains only in-frame clones and omits some. The data show around 73,000 clones, over 85% seen once. The source material was PBMCs. The receptors stem from a woman under 30 in good health and CMV-seropositive.

The chain combines TRBV15 with TRBJ2-7; perhaps TRBD1 as D (6 bases). This CDR3 comprises 15 residues. The germline V and J ends were trimmed by 5 bases and 2 bases, with 16 bases remaining between them. Germline lookup yields CDR1 LNHNV and CDR2 YYDKDF (reference sequence). The CDR3 coding sequence is TGTGCCACCAGCGAGACCTTGGACAGCCCCTACGAGCAGTACTTC. It yields the protein CATSETLDSPYEQYF.

J is TRBJ2-3 and V is TRBV28; 7 positions agree with TRBD2. Germline CDR1 MDHEN, CDR2 SYDVKM. V dropped 11 bases and J dropped 2; count of bases not matched to a gene: 10. The CDR3 is 14 residues long. The CDR3 loop reads CAGGRGGVTDTQYF. CDR3 in DNA: TGTGCCGGGGGTCGGGGAGGGGTCACAGATACGCAGTATTTT.

This chain joins TRBV10-1 and TRBJ2-5; TRBD1 matches 8 bases. The V gene's germline CDR1 is WNHNN and CDR2 SYGVQD (reference sequence). CDR3 size: 14 residues. V shed 3 bases, J shed 4 bases, and the junction held 4 bases outside the gene matches. CDR3 nucleotides: TGCGCCAGCAGTGAACAGGGGGTGACAGAGACCCAGTACTTC. Its protein product is CASSEQGVTETQYF.

The V and J genes are TRBV7-9 and TRBJ2-5; D might be TRBD1 (5 bases). This CDR3 region has 14 residues. V was clipped by 3 bases and J by 5 bases, with 13 bases between them. Germline CDR1 is SEHNR and CDR2 is FQNEAQ (reference sequence). In DNA form, the CDR3 reads TGTGCCAGCAGCTTGGCAGGGCCCTGGGAGACCCAGTACTTC. It specifies CASSLAGPWETQYF.

This clone was seen a few times. The rearrangement links TRBV15 to TRBJ2-7; possibly TRBD1 for D (5 bases). The CDR3 covers 13 residues. Trimming shortened V by 8 bases and J by 0 bases, and 11 bases separated the two germline ends. Germline CDR1 LNHNV, CDR2 YYDKDF (reference sequence). CDR3 region: CATRTRGSYEQYF. CDR3 nucleotide sequence: TGTGCCACCCGGACAAGGGGCTCCTACGAGCAGTACTTC.

This clone occurred once. This chain links TRBV7-2 with TRBJ2-5, with 12 positions matching TRBD2. This CDR3 has 15 residues. Germline lookup yields CDR1 SGHTA and CDR2 FQGNSA. The junction had 4 bases not matched to a gene; V was cut back by 3 bases and J by 5 bases. The CDR3 sequence: CASSFSSGGAETQYF. The CDR3 nucleotides are TGTGCCAGCAGCTTTTCTAGCGGGGGGGCTGAGACCCAGTACTTC.

The chain links TRBV6-1 to TRBJ1-2; 7 nucleotides line up with TRBD1. CDR1 is MNHNS, CDR2 SASEGT, per germline. The CDR3 is 14 residues long. J was trimmed by 3 bases and V by 7 bases; bases with no gene match: 8. In DNA form, the CDR3 reads TGTGCCAGCATGAGACAGGGCATAGACTATGGCTACACCTTC. Amino acid sequence: CASMRQGIDYGYTF.

The rearrangement joins TRBV27 to TRBJ1-6; no definite D call. Germline-derived CDR1 and CDR2 are MNHEY and SMNVEV (reference sequence). The CDR3 is made up of 17 amino acids. Trimming pared 3 bases from V and 7 bases from J, leaving 19 bases between. Written as DNA, the CDR3 is TGTGCCAGCAGTTTCAGGACCGCTGAGGGTATGAATTCACCCCTCCACTTT. Its protein product is CASSFRTAEGMNSPLHF.

The rearrangement uses TRBV23-1 and TRBJ2-2; tentative D call: TRBD1 (5 bases). TRBV23-1 is noted as an ORF with a role that remains uncertain. Trimming stripped 2 bases from V and 4 bases from J, with 14 bases between. CDR3 length equals 16 residues. CDR3 DNA: TGCGCCAGCAGTCAAAACAGGTTATCAGTCACCGGGGAGCTGTTTTTT. It encodes CASSQNRLSVTGELFF.